This T cell receptor beta chain was retrieved from a study of technical replicates of blood from a few donors. Assay used: immunoSEQ multiplex PCR; TCRdb lists only in-frame clones, some missing. The sample shows approximately 95,000 clones, roughly 95% of them seen only once. The V and J ends lost 2 bases and 6 bases respectively, with 15 bases between them. Germline V gene lookup returns CDR1 SGHRS and CDR2 YFSETQ. This CDR3 spans 15 amino acids. This receptor was identified in a human donor in good health. The J gene is TRBJ2-1, the V gene TRBV5-1; D may be TRBD1 (6 bases). What was sequenced was T cells isolated from PBMCs. CDR3 sequence (DNA): TGCGCCAGCAGCTTCACTCAGGGGTATTCCAATGAGCAGTTCTTC. This translates into CASSFTQGYSNEQFF.